This T cell receptor beta chain was found in a study of T cell changes during pregnancy in multiple sclerosis. CDR3 length equals 17 residues. The ends lost 7 bases at V and 0 bases at J; junction bases unmatched: 12. Looked up from germline, CDR1 is SGHRS and CDR2 is YFSETQ. Clones were sequenced by immunoSEQ multiplex PCR, and TCRdb holds only the in-frame ones, with some missing. The sample shows over 90,000 clones, around 94% of them seen only once. The chain combines TRBV5-1 with TRBJ2-1, with 8 bases matching TRBD2. The sample in question was peripheral blood, obtained after pregnancy. The receptor comes from a female donor with multiple sclerosis, enrolled in a pregnancy study. CDR3 in amino acids: CASSGSGALSSYNEQFF. CDR3 coding DNA: TGCGCCAGCTCGGGTAGCGGGGCCCTAAGCTCCTACAATGAGCAGTTCTTC.